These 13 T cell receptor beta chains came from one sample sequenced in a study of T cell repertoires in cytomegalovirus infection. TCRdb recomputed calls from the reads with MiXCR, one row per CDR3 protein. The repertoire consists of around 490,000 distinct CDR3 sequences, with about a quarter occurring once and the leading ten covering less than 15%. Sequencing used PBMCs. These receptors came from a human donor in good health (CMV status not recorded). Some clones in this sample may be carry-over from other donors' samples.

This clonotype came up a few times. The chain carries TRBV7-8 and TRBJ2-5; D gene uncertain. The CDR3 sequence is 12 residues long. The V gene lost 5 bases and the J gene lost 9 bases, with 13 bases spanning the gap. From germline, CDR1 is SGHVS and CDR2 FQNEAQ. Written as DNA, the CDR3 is TGTGCCAGCAGCCCAGGTGGAGCGCCCCAGTACTTC. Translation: CASSPGGAPQYF.

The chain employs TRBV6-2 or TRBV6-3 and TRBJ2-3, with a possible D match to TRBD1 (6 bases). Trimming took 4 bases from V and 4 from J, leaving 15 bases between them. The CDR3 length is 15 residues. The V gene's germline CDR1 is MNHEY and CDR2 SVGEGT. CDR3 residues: CASSWGLTRADTQYF. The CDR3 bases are TGTGCCAGCAGTTGGGGGCTAACGAGGGCAGATACGCAGTATTTT.

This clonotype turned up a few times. CDR3 protein: CASRYGTSGGYEQYF. CDR3 nucleotides: TGTGCCAGCAGATACGGGACTAGCGGGGGGTACGAGCAGTACTTC. The chain uses TRBV12-3 or TRBV12-4 and TRBJ2-7; 15 bases fit TRBD2. CDR3 length: 15 amino acids. With V trimmed by 6 bases and J by 4 bases, 4 bases remained unmatched.

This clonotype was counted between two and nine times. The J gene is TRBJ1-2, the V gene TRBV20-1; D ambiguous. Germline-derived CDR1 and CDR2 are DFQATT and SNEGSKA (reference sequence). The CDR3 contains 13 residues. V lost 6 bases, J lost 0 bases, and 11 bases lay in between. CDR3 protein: CSAQNAANYGYTF. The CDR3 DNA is TGCAGTGCGCAAAACGCTGCTAACTATGGCTACACCTTC.

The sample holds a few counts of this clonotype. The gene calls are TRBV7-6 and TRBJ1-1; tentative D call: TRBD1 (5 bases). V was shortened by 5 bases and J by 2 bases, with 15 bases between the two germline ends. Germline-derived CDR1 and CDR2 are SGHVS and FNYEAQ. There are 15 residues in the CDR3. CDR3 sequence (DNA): TGTGCCAGCAGCCTCAGACAGAGGGGAAACACTGAAGCTTTCTTT. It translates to CASSLRQRGNTEAFF.

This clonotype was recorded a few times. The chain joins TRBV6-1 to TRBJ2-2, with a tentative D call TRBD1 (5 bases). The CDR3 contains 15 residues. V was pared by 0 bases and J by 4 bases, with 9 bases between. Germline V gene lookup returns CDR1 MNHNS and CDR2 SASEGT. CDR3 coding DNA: TGTGCCAGCAGTGAAGCTAGGGGTTCCACCGGGGAGCTGTTTTTT. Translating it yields CASSEARGSTGELFF.

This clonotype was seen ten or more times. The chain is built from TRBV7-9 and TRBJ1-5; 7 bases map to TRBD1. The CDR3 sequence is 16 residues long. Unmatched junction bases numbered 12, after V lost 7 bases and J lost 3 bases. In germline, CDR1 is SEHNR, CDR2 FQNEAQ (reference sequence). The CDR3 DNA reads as TGTGCCAGCACCAGGGGGTCCGGGGCCAACAATCAGCCCCAGCATTTT. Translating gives CASTRGSGANNQPQHF.

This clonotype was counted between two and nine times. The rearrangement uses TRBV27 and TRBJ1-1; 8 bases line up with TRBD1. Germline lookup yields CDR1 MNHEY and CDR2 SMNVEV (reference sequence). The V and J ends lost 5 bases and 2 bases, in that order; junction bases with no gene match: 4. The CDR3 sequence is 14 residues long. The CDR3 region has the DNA TGTGCCAGCAGTACGGGACAGGTTAACACTGAAGCTTTCTTT. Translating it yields CASSTGQVNTEAFF.

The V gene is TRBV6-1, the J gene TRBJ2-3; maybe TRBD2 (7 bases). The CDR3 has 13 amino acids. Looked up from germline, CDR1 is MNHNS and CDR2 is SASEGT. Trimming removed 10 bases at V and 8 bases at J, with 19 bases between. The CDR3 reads CATDSKGGATQYF. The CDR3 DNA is TGTGCCACCGATTCTAAAGGGGGGGCTACGCAGTATTTT.

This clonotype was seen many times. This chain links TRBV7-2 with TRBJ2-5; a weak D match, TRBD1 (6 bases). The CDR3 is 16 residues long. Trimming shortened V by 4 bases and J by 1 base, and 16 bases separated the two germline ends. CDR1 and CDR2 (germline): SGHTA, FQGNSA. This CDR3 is CASSSGHKEVQETQYF. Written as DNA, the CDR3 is TGTGCCAGCAGCTCGGGACACAAAGAAGTCCAAGAGACCCAGTACTTC. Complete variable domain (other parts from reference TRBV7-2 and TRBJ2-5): GAGVSQSPSNKVTEKGKDVELRCDPISGHTALYWYRQSLGQGLEFLIYFQGNSAPDKSGLPSDRFSAERTGGSVSTLTIQRTQQEDSAVYLCASSSGHKEVQETQYFGPGTRLLVL.

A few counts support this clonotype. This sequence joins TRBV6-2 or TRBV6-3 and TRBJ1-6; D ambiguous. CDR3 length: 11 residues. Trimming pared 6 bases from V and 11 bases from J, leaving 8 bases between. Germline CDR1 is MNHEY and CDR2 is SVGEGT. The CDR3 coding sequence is TGTGCCAGCAGCCAGGCGCCACCCCTCCACTTT. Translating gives CASSQAPPLHF.

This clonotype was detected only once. The CDR3 DNA reads as TGTGCCAGTACAGTGCAGGGGTATGGCTACACCTTC. Residues: CASTVQGYGYTF. The chain recombines TRBV19 with TRBJ1-2, with D possibly matching TRBD1 (6 bases). The CDR3 consists of 12 residues. Germline loops: CDR1 LNHDA, CDR2 SQIVND (reference sequence). V lost 7 bases and J lost 5, with 11 bases in between.

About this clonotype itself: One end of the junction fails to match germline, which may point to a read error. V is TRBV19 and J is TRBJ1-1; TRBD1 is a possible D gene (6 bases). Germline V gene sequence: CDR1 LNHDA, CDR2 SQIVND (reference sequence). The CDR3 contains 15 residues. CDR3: CASNQQGVRNTEDFF. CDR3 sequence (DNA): TGTGCCAGTAACCAACAGGGAGTTAGGAACACTGAAGATTTCTTT.